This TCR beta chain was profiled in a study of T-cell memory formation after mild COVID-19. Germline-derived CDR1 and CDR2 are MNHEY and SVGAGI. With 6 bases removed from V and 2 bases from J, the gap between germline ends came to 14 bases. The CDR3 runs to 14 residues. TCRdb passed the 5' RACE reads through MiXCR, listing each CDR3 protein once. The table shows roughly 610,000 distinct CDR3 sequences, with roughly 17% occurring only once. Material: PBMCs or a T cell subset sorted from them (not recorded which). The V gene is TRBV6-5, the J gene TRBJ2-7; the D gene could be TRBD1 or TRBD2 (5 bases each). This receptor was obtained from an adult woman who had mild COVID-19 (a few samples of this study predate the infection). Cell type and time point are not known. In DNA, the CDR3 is TGTGCCAGCAGCGAGGCTGGGGGTGCCTACGAGCAGTACTTC. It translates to CASSEAGGAYEQYF.